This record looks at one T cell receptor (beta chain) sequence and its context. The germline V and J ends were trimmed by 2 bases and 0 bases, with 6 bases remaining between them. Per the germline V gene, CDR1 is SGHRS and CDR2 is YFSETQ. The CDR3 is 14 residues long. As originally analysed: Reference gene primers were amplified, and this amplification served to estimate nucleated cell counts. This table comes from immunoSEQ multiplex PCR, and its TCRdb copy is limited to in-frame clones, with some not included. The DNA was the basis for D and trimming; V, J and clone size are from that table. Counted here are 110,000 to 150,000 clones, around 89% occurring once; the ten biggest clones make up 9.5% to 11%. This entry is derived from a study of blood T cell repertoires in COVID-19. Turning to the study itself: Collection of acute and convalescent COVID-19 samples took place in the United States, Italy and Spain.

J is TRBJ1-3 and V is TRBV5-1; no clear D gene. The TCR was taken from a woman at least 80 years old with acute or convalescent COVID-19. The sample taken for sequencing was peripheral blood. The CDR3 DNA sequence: TGCGCCAGCAGCTTCTCCTACTCTGGAAACACCATATATTTT. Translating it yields CASSFSYSGNTIYF.